This TCR beta chain was retrieved from a study of post-analysis software for immune sequencing data. General study points: Five TRBV segments, including TRBV5-6, TRBV5-1 and TRBV20-1, were more frequent in patients than controls.

A few counts support this clonotype. No antigen is known for it. Germline CDR1 and CDR2: SQVTM and ANQGSEA. V dropped 6 bases and J dropped 4; count of bases not matched to a gene: 11. The CDR3 loop spans 14 amino acids. Unique molecular identifiers had been added to the TCR beta cDNA libraries. MiXCR, run by TCRdb on the PCR reads, gives a single entry per CDR3 protein. The data show about 770,000 distinct CDR3 sequences, about half seen once. This sequence was found in a girl under 18 with multiple sclerosis. Sequencing was carried out using blood. The chain carries TRBV29-1 and TRBJ2-7, with TRBD1 identical over 8 bases. The CDR3 coding sequence is TGCAGCGTGGGGATCCAGGGGGCCCATTACGAGCAGTACTTC. It is translated as CSVGIQGAHYEQYF.